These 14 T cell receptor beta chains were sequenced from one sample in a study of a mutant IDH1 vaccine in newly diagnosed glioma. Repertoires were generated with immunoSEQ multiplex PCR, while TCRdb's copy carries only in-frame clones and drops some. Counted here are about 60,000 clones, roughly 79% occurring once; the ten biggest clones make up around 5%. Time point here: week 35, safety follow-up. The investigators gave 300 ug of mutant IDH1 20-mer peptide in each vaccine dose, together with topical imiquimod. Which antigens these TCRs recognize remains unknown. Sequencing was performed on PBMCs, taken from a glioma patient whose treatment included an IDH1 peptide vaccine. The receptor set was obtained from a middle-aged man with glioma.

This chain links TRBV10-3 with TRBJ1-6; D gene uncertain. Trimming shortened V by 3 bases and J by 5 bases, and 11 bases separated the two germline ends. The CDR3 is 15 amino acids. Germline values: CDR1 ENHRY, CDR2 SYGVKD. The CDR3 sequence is CAISDGRPNNSPLHF. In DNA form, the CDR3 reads TGTGCCATCAGTGACGGACGGCCAAATAATTCACCCCTCCACTTT.

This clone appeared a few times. The DNA of the CDR3 is TGTGCCAGCATTAAGCAGGGAGGCCAGCCCCAGCATTTT. This sequence encodes CASIKQGGQPQHF. The chain has TRBV28 and TRBJ1-5; D is perhaps TRBD1 (5 bases). The CDR3 has 13 amino acids. V was shortened by 7 bases and J by 7 bases, with 14 bases between the two germline ends. The germline V gene encodes CDR1 MDHEN and CDR2 SYDVKM.

The chain's CDR3 is CATYDRIQVGGYTF. In DNA form, the CDR3 reads TGTGCCACATACGACCGTATACAGGTCGGAGGCTACACCTTC. V usage is TRBV6-6 and J usage is TRBJ1-2, with TRBD1 as a possible D gene (5 bases). The CDR3 has 14 amino acids. The germline CDR1 and CDR2 sequences are MNHNY and SVGAGI (reference sequence). Trimming took 10 bases from V and 8 from J, leaving 23 bases between them.

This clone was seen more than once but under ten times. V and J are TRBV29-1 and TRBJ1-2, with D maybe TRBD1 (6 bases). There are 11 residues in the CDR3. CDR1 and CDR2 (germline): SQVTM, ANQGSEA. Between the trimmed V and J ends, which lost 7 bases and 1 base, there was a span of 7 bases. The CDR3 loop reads CSADSNYGYTF. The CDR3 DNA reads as TGCAGCGCGGACAGTAACTATGGCTACACCTTC.

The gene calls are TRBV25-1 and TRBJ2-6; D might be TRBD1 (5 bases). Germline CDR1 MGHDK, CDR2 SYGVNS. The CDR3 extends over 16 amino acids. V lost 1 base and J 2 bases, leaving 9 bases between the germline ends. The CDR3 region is CASSESGRAGANVLTF. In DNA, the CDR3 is TGTGCCAGCAGTGAATCGGGCAGGGCTGGGGCCAACGTCCTGACTTTC.

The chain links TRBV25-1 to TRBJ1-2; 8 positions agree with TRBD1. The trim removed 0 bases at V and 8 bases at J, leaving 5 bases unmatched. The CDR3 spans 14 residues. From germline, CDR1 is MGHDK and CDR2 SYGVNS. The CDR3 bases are TGTGCCAGCAGTGAATATGGGACAGGTGGGGGCTACACCTTC. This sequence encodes CASSEYGTGGGYTF.

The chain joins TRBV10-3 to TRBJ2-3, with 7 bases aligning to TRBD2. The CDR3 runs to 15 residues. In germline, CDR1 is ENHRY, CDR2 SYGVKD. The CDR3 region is CATRTSETSTDTQYF. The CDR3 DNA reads TGTGCAACCCGTACTAGCGAGACTAGCACAGATACGCAGTATTTT.

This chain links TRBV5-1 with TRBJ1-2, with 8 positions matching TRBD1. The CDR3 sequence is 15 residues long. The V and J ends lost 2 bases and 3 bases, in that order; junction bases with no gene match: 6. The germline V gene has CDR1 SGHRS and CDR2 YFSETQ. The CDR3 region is CASSFSGGLDYGYTF. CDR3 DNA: TGCGCCAGCAGCTTCTCAGGGGGCTTGGACTATGGCTACACCTTC. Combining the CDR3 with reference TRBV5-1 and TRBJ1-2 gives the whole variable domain KAGVTQTPRYLIKTRGQQVTLSCSPISGHRSVSWYQQTPGQGLQFLFEYFSETQRNKGNFPGRFSGRQFSNSRSEMNVSTLELGDSALYLCASSFSGGLDYGYTFGSGTRLTVV.

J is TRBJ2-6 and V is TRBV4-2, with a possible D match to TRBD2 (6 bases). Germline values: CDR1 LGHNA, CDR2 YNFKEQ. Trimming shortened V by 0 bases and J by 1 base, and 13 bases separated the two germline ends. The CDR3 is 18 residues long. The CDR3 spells CASSQEGVGGSGANVLTF. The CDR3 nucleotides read TGTGCCAGCAGCCAAGAGGGGGTGGGAGGTTCTGGGGCCAACGTCCTGACTTTC.

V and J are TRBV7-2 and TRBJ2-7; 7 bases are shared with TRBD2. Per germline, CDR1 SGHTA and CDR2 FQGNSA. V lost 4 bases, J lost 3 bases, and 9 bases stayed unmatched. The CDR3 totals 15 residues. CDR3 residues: CASSSGRRGFYEQYF. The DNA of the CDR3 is TGTGCCAGCAGCTCCGGGAGGCGCGGTTTCTACGAGCAGTACTTC.

CDR3 loop: CSVDGQGGETQYF. Written as DNA, the CDR3 is TGCAGCGTTGACGGCCAGGGGGGAGAGACCCAGTACTTC. The chain uses TRBV29-1 and TRBJ2-5; possible D gene TRBD1, 7 bases. Per the germline V gene, CDR1 is SQVTM and CDR2 is ANQGSEA. V was cut by 3 bases and J by 4 bases, with 12 bases left in between. The CDR3 loop spans 13 amino acids.

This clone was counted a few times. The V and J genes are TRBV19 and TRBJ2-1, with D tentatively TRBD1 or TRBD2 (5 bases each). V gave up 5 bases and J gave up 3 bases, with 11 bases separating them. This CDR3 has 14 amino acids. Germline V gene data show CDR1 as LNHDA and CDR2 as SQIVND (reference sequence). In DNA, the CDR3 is TGTGCCAGTAGTCTACGGGACGGCTACAATGAGCAGTTCTTC. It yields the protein CASSLRDGYNEQFF. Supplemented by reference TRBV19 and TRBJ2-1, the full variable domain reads DGGITQSPKYLFRKEGQNVTLSCEQNLNHDAMYWYRQDPGQGLRLIYYSQIVNDFQKGDIAEGYSVSREKKESFPLTVTSAQKNPTAFYLCASSLRDGYNEQFFGPGTRLTVL.

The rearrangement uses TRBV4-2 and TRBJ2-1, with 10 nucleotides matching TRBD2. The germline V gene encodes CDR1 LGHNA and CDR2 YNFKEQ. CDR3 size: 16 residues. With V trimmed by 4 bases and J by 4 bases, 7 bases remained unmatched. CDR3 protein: CASSLTTSGQYNEQFF. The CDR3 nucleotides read TGTGCCAGCAGCCTTACGACTAGCGGGCAATACAATGAGCAGTTCTTC.

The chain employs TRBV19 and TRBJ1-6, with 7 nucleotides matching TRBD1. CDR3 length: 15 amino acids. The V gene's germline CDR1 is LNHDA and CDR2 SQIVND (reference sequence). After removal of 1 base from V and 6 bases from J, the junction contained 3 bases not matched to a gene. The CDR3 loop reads CASSIVTGTNSPLHF. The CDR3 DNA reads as TGTGCCAGTAGTATAGTGACAGGGACTAATTCACCCCTCCACTTT.